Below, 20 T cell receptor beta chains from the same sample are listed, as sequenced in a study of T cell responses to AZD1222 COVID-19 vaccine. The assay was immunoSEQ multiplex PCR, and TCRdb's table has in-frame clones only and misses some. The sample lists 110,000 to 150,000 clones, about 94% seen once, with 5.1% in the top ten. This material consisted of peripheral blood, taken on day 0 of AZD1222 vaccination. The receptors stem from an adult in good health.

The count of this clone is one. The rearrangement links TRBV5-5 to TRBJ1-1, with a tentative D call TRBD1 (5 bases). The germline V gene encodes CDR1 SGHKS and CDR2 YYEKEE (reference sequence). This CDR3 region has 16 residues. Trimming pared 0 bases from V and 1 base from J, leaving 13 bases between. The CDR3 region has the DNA TGTGCCAGCAGCTTGGGACTACAGGTGACGAACACTGAAGCTTTCTTT. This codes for CASSLGLQVTNTEAFF.

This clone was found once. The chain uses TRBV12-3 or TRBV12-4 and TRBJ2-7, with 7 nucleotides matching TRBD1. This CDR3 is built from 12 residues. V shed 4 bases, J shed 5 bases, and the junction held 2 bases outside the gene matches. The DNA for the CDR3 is TGTGCCAGCAGTTACAGGGGACACGAGCAGTACTTC. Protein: CASSYRGHEQYF.

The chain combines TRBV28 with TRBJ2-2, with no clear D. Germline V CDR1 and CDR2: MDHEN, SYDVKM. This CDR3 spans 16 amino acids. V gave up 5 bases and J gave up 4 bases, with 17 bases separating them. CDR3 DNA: TGTGCCAGCAGTGACCCGGGCTCGGGCGGCACCGGGGAGCTGTTTTTT. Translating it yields CASSDPGSGGTGELFF.

The CDR3 nucleotides are TGTGCCAGTAGTACCACTTATGACAGGGCGTGGGAGCAGTACTTC. Translating it yields CASSTTYDRAWEQYF. The chain has TRBV19 and TRBJ2-7, with 7 nucleotides matching TRBD1. This CDR3 is built from 15 residues. Germline CDR1 is LNHDA and CDR2 is SQIVND (reference sequence). V trimming: 4 bases; J trimming: 7 bases; junction bases outside the gene matches: 13.

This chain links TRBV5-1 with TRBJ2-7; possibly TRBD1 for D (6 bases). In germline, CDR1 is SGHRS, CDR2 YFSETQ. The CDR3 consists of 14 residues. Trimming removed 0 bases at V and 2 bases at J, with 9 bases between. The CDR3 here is CASSLGRGPYEQYF. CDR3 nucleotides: TGCGCCAGCAGCTTGGGCAGGGGACCCTACGAGCAGTACTTC.

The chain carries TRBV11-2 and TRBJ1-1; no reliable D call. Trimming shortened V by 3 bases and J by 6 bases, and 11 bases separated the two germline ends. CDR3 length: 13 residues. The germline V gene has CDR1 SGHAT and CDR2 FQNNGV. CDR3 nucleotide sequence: TGTGCCAGCAGCTTCATCGTCGCCCCTGAAGCTTTCTTT. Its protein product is CASSFIVAPEAFF.

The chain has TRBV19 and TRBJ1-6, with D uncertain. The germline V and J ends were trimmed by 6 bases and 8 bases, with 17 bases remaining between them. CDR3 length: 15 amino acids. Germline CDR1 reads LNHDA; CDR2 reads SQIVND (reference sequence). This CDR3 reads CASSEGRSRDSPLHF. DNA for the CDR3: TGTGCCAGTAGCGAAGGCCGATCTCGAGATTCACCCCTCCACTTT.

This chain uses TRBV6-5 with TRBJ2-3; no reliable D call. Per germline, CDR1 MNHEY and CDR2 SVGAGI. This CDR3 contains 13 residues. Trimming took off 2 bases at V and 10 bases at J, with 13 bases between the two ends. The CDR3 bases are TGTGCCAGCAGTTACGGACCCACTGGGGCGCAGTATTTT. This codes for CASSYGPTGAQYF.

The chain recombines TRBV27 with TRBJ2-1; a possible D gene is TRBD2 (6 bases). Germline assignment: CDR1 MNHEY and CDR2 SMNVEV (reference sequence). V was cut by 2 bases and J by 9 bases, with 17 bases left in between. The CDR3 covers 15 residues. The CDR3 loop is CASSLHGSDGIEQFF. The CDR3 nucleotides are TGTGCCAGCAGTTTACACGGGAGCGATGGGATTGAGCAGTTCTTC.

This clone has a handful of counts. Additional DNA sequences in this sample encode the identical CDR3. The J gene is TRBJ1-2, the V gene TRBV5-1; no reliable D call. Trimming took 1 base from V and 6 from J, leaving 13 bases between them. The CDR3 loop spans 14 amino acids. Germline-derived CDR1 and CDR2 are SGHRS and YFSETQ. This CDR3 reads CASSLRAGLNGYTF. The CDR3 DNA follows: TGCGCCAGCAGCTTGAGGGCGGGATTAAATGGCTACACCTTC.

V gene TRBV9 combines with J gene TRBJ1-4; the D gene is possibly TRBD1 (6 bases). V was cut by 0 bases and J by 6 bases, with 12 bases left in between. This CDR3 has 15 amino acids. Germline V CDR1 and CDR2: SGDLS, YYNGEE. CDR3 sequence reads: CASSVGVAGDEKLFF. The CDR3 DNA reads TGTGCCAGCAGCGTAGGGGTTGCAGGGGATGAAAAACTGTTTTTT.

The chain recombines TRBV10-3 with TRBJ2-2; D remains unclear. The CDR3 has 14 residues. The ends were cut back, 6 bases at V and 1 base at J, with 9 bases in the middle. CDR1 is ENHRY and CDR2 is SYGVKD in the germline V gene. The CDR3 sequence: CAIRERVNTGELFF. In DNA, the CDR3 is TGTGCCATCAGAGAACGCGTGAACACCGGGGAGCTGTTTTTT.

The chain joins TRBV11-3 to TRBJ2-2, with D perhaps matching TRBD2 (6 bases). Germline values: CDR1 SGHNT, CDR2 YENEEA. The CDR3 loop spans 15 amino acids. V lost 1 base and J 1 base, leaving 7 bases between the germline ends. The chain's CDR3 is CASSLGLGNTGELFF. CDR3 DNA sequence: TGTGCCAGCAGCTTAGGACTAGGGAACACCGGGGAGCTGTTTTTT.

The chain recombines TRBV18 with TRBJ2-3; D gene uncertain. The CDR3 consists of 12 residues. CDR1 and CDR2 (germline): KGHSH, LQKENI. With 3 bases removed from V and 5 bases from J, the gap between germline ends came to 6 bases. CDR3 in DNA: TGTGCCAGCTCACCTTTACAAGATACGCAGTATTTT. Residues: CASSPLQDTQYF.

This CDR3 is CASSSPTGGTFF. CDR3 bases: TGTGCCAGCAGCTCCCCGACAGGGGGCACTTTCTTT. The chain joins TRBV5-6 to TRBJ1-1, with TRBD1 identical over 10 bases. Germline-derived CDR1 and CDR2 are SGHDT and YYEEEE. The junction had 5 bases not matched to a gene; V was cut back by 3 bases and J by 12 bases. CDR3 length: 12 amino acids. Full variable domain (outside the CDR3, taken from reference TRBV5-6 and TRBJ1-1): DAGVTQSPTHLIKTRGQQVTLRCSPKSGHDTVSWYQQALGQGPQFIFQYYEEEERQRGNFPDRFSGHQFPNYSSELNVNALLLGDSALYLCASSSPTGGTFFGQGTRLTVV.

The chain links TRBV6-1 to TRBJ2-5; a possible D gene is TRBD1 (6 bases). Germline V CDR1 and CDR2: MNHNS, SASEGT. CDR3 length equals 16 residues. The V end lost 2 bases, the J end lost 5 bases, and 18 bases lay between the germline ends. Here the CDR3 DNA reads TGTGCCAGCAGTGAATCAGGGGCCGATTGGGGGGAGACCCAGTACTTC. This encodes CASSESGADWGETQYF.

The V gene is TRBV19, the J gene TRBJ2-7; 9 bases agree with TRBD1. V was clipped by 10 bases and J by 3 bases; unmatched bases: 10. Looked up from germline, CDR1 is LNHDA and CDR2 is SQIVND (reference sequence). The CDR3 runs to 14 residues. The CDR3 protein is CATHGTGSRYEQYF. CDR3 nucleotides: TGTGCCACCCACGGGACAGGGTCTCGCTACGAGCAGTACTTC.

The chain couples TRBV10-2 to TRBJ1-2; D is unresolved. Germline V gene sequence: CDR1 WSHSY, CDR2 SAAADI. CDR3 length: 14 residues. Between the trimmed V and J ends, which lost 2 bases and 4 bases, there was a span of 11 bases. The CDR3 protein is CASSEGDSSYGYTF. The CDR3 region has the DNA TGCGCCAGCAGTGAGGGAGATTCAAGCTATGGCTACACCTTC.

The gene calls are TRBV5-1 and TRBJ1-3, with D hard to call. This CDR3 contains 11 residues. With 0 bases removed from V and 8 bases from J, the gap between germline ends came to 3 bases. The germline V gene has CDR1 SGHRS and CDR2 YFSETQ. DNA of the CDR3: TGCGCCAGCAGCTTGGGGGACACCATATATTTT. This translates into CASSLGDTIYF.

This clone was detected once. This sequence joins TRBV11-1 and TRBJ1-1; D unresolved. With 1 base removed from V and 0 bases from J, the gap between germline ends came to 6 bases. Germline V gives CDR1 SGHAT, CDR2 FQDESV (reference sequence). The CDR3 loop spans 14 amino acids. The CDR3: CASSLVSMNTEAFF. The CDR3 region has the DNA TGTGCCAGCAGCTTAGTCAGCATGAACACTGAAGCTTTCTTT.